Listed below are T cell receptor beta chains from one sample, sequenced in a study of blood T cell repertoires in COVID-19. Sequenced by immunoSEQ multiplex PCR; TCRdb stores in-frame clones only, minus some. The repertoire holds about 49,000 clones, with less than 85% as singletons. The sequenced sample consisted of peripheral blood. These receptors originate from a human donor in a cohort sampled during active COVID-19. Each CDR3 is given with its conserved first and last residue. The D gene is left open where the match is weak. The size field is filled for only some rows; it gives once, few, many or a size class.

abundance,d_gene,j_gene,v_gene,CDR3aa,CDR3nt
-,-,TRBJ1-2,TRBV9,CASSGSGFYGYTF,TGTGCCAGCAGCGGATCAGGGTTCTATGGCTACACCTTC
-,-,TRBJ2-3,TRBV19,CASSIEARRSTQYF,TGTGCCAGTAGTATTGAGGCCCGGCGGAGTACGCAGTATTTT
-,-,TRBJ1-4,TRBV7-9,CASSLLSQATNEKLFF,TGTGCCAGCAGCCTACTCTCCCAGGCAACTAATGAAAAACTGTTTTTT
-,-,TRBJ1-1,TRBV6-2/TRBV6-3,CASSYSQGRRRAFF,TGTGCCAGCAGTTACTCGCAGGGGCGCAGGAGAGCTTTCTTT
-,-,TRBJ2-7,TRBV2,CASYAGQSYEQYF,TGTGCCTCGTACGCGGGGCAGTCCTACGAGCAGTACTTC
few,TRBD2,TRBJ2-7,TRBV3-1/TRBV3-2,CASSQGTSREQYF,TGTGCCAGCAGCCAAGGGACTAGTCGAGAGCAGTACTTC
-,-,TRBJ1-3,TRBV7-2,CASSSIQIRGGNTIYF,TGTGCCAGCAGCTCAATTCAGATTAGGGGAGGAAACACCATATATTTT
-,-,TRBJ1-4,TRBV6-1,CASSERRVTTTNEKLFF,TGTGCCAGCAGTGAAAGGAGGGTAACAACAACTAATGAAAAACTGTTTTTT
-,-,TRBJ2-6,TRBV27,CASSQPRWSYSGANVLTF,TGTGCCAGCAGCCAGCCTCGGTGGAGTTACTCTGGGGCCAACGTCCTGACTTTC
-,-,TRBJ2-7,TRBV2,CASSEVGAKGDEQYF,TGTGCCAGCAGTGAAGTTGGGGCAAAAGGGGACGAGCAGTACTTC
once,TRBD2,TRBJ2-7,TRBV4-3,CASSQDVHGGGSPYEQYF,TGCGCCAGCAGCCAAGATGTTCACGGCGGGGGATCTCCCTACGAGCAGTACTTC
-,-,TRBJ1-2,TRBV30,CAWSPGDGYGYTF,TGTGCCTGGAGCCCAGGGGACGGCTATGGCTACACCTTC
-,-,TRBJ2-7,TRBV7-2,CASSLTRGPTYEQYF,TGTGCCAGCAGCTTAACGCGGGGCCCGACCTACGAGCAGTACTTC
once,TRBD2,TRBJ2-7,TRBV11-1,CASSLTGGRYEQYF,TGTGCCAGCAGCTTGACCGGGGGGAGGTACGAGCAGTACTTC
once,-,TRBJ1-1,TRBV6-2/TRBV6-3,CASSFRGLLNTEAFF,TGTGCCAGCAGTTTCCGAGGGCTATTGAACACTGAAGCTTTCTTT
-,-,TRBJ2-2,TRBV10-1,CASSLAGGELFF,TGCGCCAGCAGCTTAGCTGGCGGGGAGCTGTTTTTT
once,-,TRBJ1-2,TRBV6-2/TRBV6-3,CASSYRGYGYTF,TGTGCCAGCAGTTATCGGGGCTATGGCTACACCTTC